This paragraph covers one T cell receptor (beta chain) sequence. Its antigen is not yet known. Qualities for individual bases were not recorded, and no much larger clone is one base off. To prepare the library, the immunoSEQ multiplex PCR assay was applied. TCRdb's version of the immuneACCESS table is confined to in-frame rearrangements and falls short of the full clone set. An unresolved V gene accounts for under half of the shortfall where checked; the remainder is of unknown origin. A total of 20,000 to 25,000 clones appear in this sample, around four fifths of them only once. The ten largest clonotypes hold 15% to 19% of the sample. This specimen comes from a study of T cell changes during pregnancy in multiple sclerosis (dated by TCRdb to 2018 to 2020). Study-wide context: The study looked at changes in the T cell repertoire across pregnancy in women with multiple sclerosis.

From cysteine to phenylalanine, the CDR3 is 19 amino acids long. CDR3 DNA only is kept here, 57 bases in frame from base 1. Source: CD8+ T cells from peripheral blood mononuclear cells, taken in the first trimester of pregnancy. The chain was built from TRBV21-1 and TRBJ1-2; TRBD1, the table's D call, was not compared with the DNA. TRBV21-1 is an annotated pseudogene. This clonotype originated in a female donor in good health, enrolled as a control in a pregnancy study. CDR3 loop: CASSKAVPGQGRIDYGYTF. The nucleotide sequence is TGTGCCAGCAGCAAAGCGGTCCCGGGACAGGGCCGGATTGACTATGGCTACACCTTC.